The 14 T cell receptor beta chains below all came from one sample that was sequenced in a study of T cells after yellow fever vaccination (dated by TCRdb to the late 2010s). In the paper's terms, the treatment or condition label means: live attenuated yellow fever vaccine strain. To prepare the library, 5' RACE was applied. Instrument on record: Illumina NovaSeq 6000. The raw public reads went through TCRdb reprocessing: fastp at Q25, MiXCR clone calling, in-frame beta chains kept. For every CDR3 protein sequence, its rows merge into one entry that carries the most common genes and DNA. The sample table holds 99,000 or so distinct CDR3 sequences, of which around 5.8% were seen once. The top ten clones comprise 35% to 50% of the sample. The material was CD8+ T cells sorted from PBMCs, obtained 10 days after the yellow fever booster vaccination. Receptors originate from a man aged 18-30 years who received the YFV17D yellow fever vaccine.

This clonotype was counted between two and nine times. The CDR3 DNA sequence: TGCGCCAGCAGTCAATTCATGCAGGGCTCGCGGCAGCCCCAGCATTTT. It is translated as CASSQFMQGSRQPQHF. J is TRBJ1-5 and V is TRBV23-1; TRBD1 is a possible D gene (5 bases). TRBV23-1 counts as an open reading frame of uncertain function. Trimming took 1 base from V and 7 from J, leaving 17 bases between them. The CDR3 is made up of 16 amino acids.

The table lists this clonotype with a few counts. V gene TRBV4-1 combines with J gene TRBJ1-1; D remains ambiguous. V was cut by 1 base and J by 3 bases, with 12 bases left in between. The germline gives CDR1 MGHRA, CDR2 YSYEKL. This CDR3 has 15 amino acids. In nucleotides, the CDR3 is TGCGCCAGCAGCCAAGGACCCTCTGGGGACACTGAAGCTTTCTTT. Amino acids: CASSQGPSGDTEAFF.

Here the CDR3 reads CASSFSRDRGDYEQYV. In nucleotides, the CDR3 is TGTGCCAGCAGTTTCAGCCGGGACAGGGGAGACTACGAGCAGTACGTC. The V and J genes are TRBV6-2 or TRBV6-3 and TRBJ2-7; 10 nucleotides line up with TRBD1. The CDR3 sequence is 16 residues long. CDR1 and CDR2 (germline): MNHEY, SVGEGT. Germline trimming cut 4 bases from V and 3 bases from J; bases unmatched to any gene: 9.

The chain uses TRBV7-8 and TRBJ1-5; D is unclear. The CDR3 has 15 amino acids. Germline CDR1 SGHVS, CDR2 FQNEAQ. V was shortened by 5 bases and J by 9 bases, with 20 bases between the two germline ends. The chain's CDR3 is CASSPQPTARSPQHF. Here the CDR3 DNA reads TGTGCCAGCAGCCCCCAGCCAACAGCCCGATCGCCCCAGCATTTT.

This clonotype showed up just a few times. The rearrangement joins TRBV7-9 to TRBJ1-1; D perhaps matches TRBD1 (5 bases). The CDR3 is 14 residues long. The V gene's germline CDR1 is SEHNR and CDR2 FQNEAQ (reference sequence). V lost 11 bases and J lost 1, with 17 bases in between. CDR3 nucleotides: TGTGCCGTAGTTGGGGCCTCTTGGAACACTGAAGCTTTCTTT. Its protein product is CAVVGASWNTEAFF.

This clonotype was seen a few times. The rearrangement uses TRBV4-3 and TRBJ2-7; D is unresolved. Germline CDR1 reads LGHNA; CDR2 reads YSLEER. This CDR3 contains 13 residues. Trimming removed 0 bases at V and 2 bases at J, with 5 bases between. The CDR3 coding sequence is TGCGCCAGCAGCCAAGACAGAGCCTACGAGCAGTACTTC. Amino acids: CASSQDRAYEQYF.

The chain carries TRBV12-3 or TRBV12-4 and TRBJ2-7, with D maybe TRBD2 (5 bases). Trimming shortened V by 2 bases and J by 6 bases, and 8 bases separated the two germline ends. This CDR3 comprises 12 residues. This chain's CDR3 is CASSLSGTEQYV. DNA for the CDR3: TGTGCCAGCAGTTTATCGGGAACCGAGCAGTACGTC.

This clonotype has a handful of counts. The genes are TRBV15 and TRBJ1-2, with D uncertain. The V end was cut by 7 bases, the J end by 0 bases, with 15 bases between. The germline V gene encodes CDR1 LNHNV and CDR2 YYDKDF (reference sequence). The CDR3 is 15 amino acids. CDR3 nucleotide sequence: TGTGCCACCAACCCGGGAACGGGGACTAACTATGGCTACACCTTC. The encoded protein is CATNPGTGTNYGYTF. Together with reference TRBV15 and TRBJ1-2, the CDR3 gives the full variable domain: DAMVIQNPRYQVTQFGKPVTLSCSQTLNHNVMYWYQQKSSQAPKLLFHYYDKDFNNEADTPDNFQSRRPNTSFCFLDIRSPGLGDTAMYLCATNPGTGTNYGYTFGSGTRLTVV.

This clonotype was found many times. Here the CDR3 DNA reads TGTGCCAGCAGTGAAGCGGAGGGGACAGGGGGACAGCCCCAGCATTTT. Its protein product is CASSEAEGTGGQPQHF. The rearrangement uses TRBV6-1 and TRBJ1-5; 11 nucleotides line up with TRBD1. After removal of 0 bases from V and 7 bases from J, the junction contained 5 bases not matched to a gene. Looked up from germline, CDR1 is MNHNS and CDR2 is SASEGT. This CDR3 contains 16 residues.

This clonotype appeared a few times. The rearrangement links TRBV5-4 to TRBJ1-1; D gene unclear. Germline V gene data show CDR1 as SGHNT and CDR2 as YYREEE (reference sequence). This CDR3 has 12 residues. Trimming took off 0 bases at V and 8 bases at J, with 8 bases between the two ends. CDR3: CASSLEKVEAFF. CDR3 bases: TGTGCCAGCAGCTTGGAAAAGGTAGAAGCTTTCTTT.

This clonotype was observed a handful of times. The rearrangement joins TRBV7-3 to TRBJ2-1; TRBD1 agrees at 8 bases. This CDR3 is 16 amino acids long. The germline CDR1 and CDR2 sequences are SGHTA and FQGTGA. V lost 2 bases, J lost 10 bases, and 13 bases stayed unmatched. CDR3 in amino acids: CASSLSATGVVREQFF. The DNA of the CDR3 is TGTGCCAGCAGCTTATCCGCGACAGGGGTTGTACGGGAGCAGTTCTTC. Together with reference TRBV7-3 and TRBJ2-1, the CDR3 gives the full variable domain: GAGVSQTPSNKVTEKGKYVELRCDPISGHTALYWYRQSLGQGPEFLIYFQGTGAADDSGLPNDRFFAVRPEGSVSTLKIQRTERGDSAVYLCASSLSATGVVREQFFGPGTRLTVL.

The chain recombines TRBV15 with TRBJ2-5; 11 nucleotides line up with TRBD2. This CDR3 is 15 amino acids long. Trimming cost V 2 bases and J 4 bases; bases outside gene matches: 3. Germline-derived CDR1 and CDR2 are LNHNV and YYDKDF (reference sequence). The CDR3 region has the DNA TGTGCCACCAGCAGACTAGCGGGGGGCGTAGAGACCCAGTACTTC. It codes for CATSRLAGGVETQYF.

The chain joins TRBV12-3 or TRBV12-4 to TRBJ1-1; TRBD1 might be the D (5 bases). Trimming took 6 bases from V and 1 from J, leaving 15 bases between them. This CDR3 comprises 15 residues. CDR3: CASRPPEGPNTEAFF. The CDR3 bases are TGTGCCAGCAGGCCCCCCGAGGGACCGAACACTGAAGCTTTCTTT.

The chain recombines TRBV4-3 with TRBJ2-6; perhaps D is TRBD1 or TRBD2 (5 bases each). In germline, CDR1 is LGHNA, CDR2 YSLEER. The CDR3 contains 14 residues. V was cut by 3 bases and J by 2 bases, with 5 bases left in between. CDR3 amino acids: CASSQGAGANVLTF. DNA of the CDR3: TGCGCCAGCAGCCAGGGGGCTGGGGCCAACGTCCTGACTTTC.